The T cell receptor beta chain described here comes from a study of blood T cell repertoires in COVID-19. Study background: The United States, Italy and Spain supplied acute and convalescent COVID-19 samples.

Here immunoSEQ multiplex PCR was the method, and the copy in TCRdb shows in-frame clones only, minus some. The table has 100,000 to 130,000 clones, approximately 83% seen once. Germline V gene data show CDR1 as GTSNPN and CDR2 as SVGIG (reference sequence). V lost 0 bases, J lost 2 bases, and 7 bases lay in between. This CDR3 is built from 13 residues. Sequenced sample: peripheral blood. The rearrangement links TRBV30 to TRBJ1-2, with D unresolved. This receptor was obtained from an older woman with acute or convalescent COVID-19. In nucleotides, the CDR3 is TGTGCCTGGAGTGTAGAGGGAAACTATGGCTACACCTTC. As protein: CAWSVEGNYGYTF.